This TCR beta chain stems from a study of somatic mutations in T cells in chronic GVHD (dated by TCRdb to the early 2020s). Sorting staining used anti-CD3, anti-CD4, anti-CD8 and a Vbeta20 antibody from the IOTest Beta Mark kit on a FACSAria III, with purity above 98%. Peripheral blood was collected in sodium heparin tubes and mononuclear cells were isolated by Ficoll-Paque PLUS density gradient centrifugation. Before TCRbeta deep sequencing, the CD4+ Vbeta20+, CD4+ Vbeta20-, and CD8+ T cell fractions were FACS-sorted. Genomic DNA was isolated and then used for TCRbeta deep sequencing. The immunoSEQ assay, provided as a commercial service, was used for TCRbeta CDR3 sequencing and initial data processing. The original pipeline was this. Reads were demultiplexed, adapter and primer sequences removed, similar clones merged by frequency-ratio clustering, and V, D, J genes annotated with IMGT. What TCRdb holds here is the immuneACCESS table cut down to in-frame rearrangements. Part of the clones is not present; checked against another copy, under half of the missing clones reflect an unresolved V gene, and the others are unexplained. V and J calls and clone size follow that table, whereas D and trimming were derived from the DNA. The sample table holds 12,000 to 15,000 clones, of which about 80% were seen once. The ten largest clones represent roughly 30% of the sample.

This clone was observed a handful of times. Its binding antigen is unknown. No per-base quality is available; no much larger clone lies one base away. The germline V gene (reference sequence) gives CDR1 as SEHNR and CDR2 as FQNEAQ. From cysteine to phenylalanine, the CDR3 is 12 amino acids long. Here the CDR3 DNA is all that survives: 36 bases in frame from base 1. Trimming takes 5 bases from V and 2 bases from J, and the germline ends sit 6 bases apart. The sequence links TRBV7-9 to TRBJ2-5; the D gene is not confidently resolved. This TCR derives from a male patient aged 45-59 years with chronic graft-versus-host disease. Because of the transplant, the T cells may be the graft donor's rather than the patient's own. The material sequenced was Vbeta20-negative CD4+ T cells from blood. The cell subset or site label of this sample denotes: CD4+ T cells sorted as TCR Vbeta20 negative by flow cytometry. The CDR3 has the sequence CASSVMQETQYF. The sequence in DNA is TGTGCCAGCAGCGTCATGCAAGAGACCCAGTACTTC.